The subject of this entry is one T cell receptor beta chain. Its cognate antigen is unknown. Assay: immunoSEQ multiplex PCR; the TCRdb copy retains only in-frame clones and omits some. The sample records 80,000 to 100,000 clones, 85% to 95% being singletons. This CDR3 is 13 amino acids long. Trimming cost V 3 bases and J 5 bases, with 10 bases left between them. Germline V gives CDR1 MDHEN, CDR2 SYDVKM. The data derive from a study of graft-versus-host responses after intestinal transplantation. The sample was unstimulated CD8+ T cells sorted from spleen or lymph node cells, taken before transplant. The chain is built from TRBV28 and TRBJ1-1; D is ambiguous. The source of this sequence is a human donor who was the organ donor for an intestinal transplant. In DNA form, the CDR3 reads TGTGCCAGCAGTTTTATCGGTCTGACTGAAGCTTTCTTT. It is translated as CASSFIGLTEAFF.